One and the same sample provided the 15 T cell receptor beta chains below, sequenced in a study of shared clonotypes between healthy human individuals. Clones were sequenced by immunoSEQ multiplex PCR, and TCRdb holds only the in-frame ones, with some missing. The sample has approximately 2.3 million clones, 80% to 95% seen once. The specimen was naive CD4+ T cells from PBMCs. Subset denoted: CD45RA+ positively selected. Source of these receptors: a man younger than 30 in good health. Some clones in this sample may be carry-over from other donors' samples.

The V gene is TRBV19, the J gene TRBJ2-1; D remains ambiguous. Germline CDR1 is LNHDA and CDR2 is SQIVND (reference sequence). CDR3 length: 11 amino acids. Between the trimmed V and J ends, which lost 8 bases and 10 bases, there was a span of 12 bases. DNA of the CDR3: TGTGCCAGTCTGCATCGGGCAGAGCAGTTCTTC. This gives the protein CASLHRAEQFF.

This sequence joins TRBV5-6 and TRBJ2-4, with 7 positions matching TRBD1. The CDR3 spans 13 residues. V lost 4 bases and J lost 12; bases outside the gene matches: 10. Germline assignment: CDR1 SGHDT and CDR2 YYEEEE. The CDR3 sequence is CASSLRQGLSQYF. In DNA form, the CDR3 reads TGTGCCAGCAGCCTCCGACAGGGCCTAAGTCAGTACTTC.

The rearrangement joins TRBV5-1 to TRBJ2-7, with 9 bases identical to TRBD1. Germline CDR1 reads SGHRS; CDR2 reads YFSETQ. There are 15 residues in the CDR3. V lost 3 bases, J lost 4 bases, and 8 bases stayed unmatched. Written as DNA, the CDR3 is TGCGCCAGCAGCTCGCCACCGACAGGGGGGTACGAGCAGTACTTC. Translating it yields CASSSPPTGGYEQYF.

In DNA form, the CDR3 reads TGTGCCTGGAGCCCCGATTACGAGCAGTACTTC. Protein sequence: CAWSPDYEQYF. The V and J genes are TRBV30 and TRBJ2-7; D not certain. Trimming shortened V by 3 bases and J by 4 bases, and 7 bases separated the two germline ends. From germline, CDR1 is GTSNPN and CDR2 SVGIG (reference sequence). CDR3 length: 11 amino acids.

A single count supports this clone. V usage is TRBV6-1 and J usage is TRBJ2-5; possible D gene TRBD2, 5 bases. Gene TRBJ2-7 matches the end of the DNA better, so the J call may be wrong. This CDR3 has 12 amino acids. Germline assignment: CDR1 MNHNS and CDR2 SASEGT. The CDR3 spells CASEGRKYEQYF. CDR3 coding DNA: TGTGCCAGCGAGGGAAGGAAGTACGAGCAGTACTTC.

The CDR3 region is CASSPPGDTDTQYF. The CDR3 coding sequence is TGTGCCAGCAGCCCGCCCGGGGACACAGATACGCAGTATTTT. The chain couples TRBV7-3 to TRBJ2-3; the D gene is possibly TRBD2 (5 bases). The V end lost 5 bases, the J end lost 2 bases, and 11 bases lay between the germline ends. Germline CDR1 and CDR2: SGHTA and FQGTGA. The CDR3 is made up of 14 amino acids.

CDR3 coding DNA: TGTGCCAGCAGCTTACTCAGGGAGTATAATTCACCCCTCCACTTT. This translates into CASSLLREYNSPLHF. V gene TRBV11-2 combines with J gene TRBJ1-6, with D possibly matching TRBD1 (5 bases). The CDR3 is 15 amino acids. CDR1 and CDR2 (germline): SGHAT, FQNNGV. V was clipped by 2 bases and J by 4 bases, with 9 bases between them. Based on the CDR3 plus reference TRBV11-2 and TRBJ1-6, the full variable domain is EAGVAQSPRYKIIEKRQSVAFWCNPISGHATLYWYQQILGQGPKLLIQFQNNGVVDDSQLPKDRFSAERLKGVDSTLKIQPAKLEDSAVYLCASSLLREYNSPLHFGNGTRLTVT.

The chain joins TRBV7-3 to TRBJ2-3, with 14 bases that match TRBD2. Germline CDR1 is SGHTA and CDR2 is FQGTGA. J lost 4 bases, V lost 3 bases, and 6 bases had no gene match. The CDR3 is 17 residues long. The CDR3 region has the DNA TGTGCCAGCAGCTTCGGGACTAGCGGGAGTGGTGCAGATACGCAGTATTTT. It is translated as CASSFGTSGSGADTQYF. Full variable domain (rest looked up from reference TRBV7-3 and TRBJ2-3): GAGVSQTPSNKVTEKGKYVELRCDPISGHTALYWYRQSLGQGPEFLIYFQGTGAADDSGLPNDRFFAVRPEGSVSTLKIQRTERGDSAVYLCASSFGTSGSGADTQYFGPGTRLTVL.

The CDR3 DNA is TGCGCCAGCAGCTTGGTGGGAGGGCCCCGCTACGAGCAGTACTTC. Translation gives CASSLVGGPRYEQYF. The chain couples TRBV5-1 to TRBJ2-7, with 7 bases fitting TRBD2. CDR1 SGHRS and CDR2 YFSETQ come from the germline V gene. The trim removed 0 bases at V and 3 bases at J, leaving 6 bases unmatched. This CDR3 contains 15 residues.

This clone was counted once. The same CDR3 is also encoded by other DNA sequences in this sample. This chain links TRBV10-3 with TRBJ2-7, with 11 bases aligning to TRBD1. The germline CDR1 and CDR2 sequences are ENHRY and SYGVKD. J gave up 1 base and V 4 bases, and 0 bases lay outside the gene matches. The CDR3 covers 14 residues. CDR3: CAISGDRGSYEQYF. CDR3 sequence (DNA): TGTGCCATCAGTGGGGACAGGGGGTCCTACGAGCAGTACTTC.

This rearrangement joins TRBV10-3 to TRBJ2-5, with a weak D call TRBD2 (6 bases). Per germline, CDR1 ENHRY and CDR2 SYGVKD. CDR3 size: 13 residues. Trimming shortened V by 10 bases and J by 0 bases, and 12 bases separated the two germline ends. The CDR3 nucleotides are TGTGCCACTCAGCGGAGGGACCAAGAGACCCAGTACTTC. Translation gives CATQRRDQETQYF.

The chain joins TRBV28 to TRBJ1-5; D ambiguous. This CDR3 spans 15 amino acids. V was trimmed by 3 bases and J by 3 bases, leaving 12 bases between them. Germline loops: CDR1 MDHEN, CDR2 SYDVKM. This CDR3 reads CASSLVGPNNQPQHF. In DNA form, the CDR3 reads TGTGCCAGCAGTTTGGTTGGACCGAACAATCAGCCCCAGCATTTT.

The chain recombines TRBV11-2 with TRBJ2-2; no reliable D call. This CDR3 has 11 residues. The germline V gene has CDR1 SGHAT and CDR2 FQNNGV. Trimming cost V 6 bases and J 7 bases, with 6 bases left between them. The chain's CDR3 is CASRGIGELFF. CDR3 DNA sequence: TGTGCCAGCAGGGGTATCGGGGAGCTGTTTTTT.

This clone came up once. This chain links TRBV28 with TRBJ1-3, with a possible D match to TRBD1 (6 bases). Germline-derived CDR1 and CDR2 are MDHEN and SYDVKM. Trimming removed 10 bases from V and 0 bases from J, with 10 bases in between. The CDR3 contains 13 residues. CDR3 sequence reads: CATQGLSGNTIYF. In DNA form, the CDR3 reads TGTGCCACCCAGGGGCTCTCTGGAAACACCATATATTTT.

The chain has TRBV19 and TRBJ1-5; D unresolved. This CDR3 is built from 14 residues. From germline, CDR1 is LNHDA and CDR2 SQIVND (reference sequence). The V end lost 10 bases, the J end lost 10 bases, and 23 bases lay between the germline ends. CDR3 sequence reads: CATKAPGSPLPQHF. The CDR3 region has the DNA TGTGCCACGAAGGCTCCAGGATCTCCCCTTCCCCAGCATTTT.